The 5 T cell receptor beta chains in this list originate from one sample, sequenced in a study of blood T cell repertoires in COVID-19. Assay: immunoSEQ multiplex PCR; the TCRdb copy retains only in-frame clones and omits some. The sample contains 200,000 to 250,000 clones, 70% to 90% of which appear only once. Material for sequencing was peripheral blood. These receptors originate from a human donor in a cohort sampled during active COVID-19.

V usage is TRBV25-1 and J usage is TRBJ2-3, with D unresolved. The germline V gene encodes CDR1 MGHDK and CDR2 SYGVNS. The V gene lost 7 bases and the J gene lost 0 bases, with 8 bases spanning the gap. CDR3 length: 13 amino acids. The CDR3 coding sequence is TGTGCCAGCAAAACGAGTAGCACAGATACGCAGTATTTT. It encodes CASKTSSTDTQYF.

The chain recombines TRBV10-3 with TRBJ2-1, with D possibly matching TRBD1 (5 bases). The CDR3 totals 13 residues. Germline lookup yields CDR1 ENHRY and CDR2 SYGVKD. V was pared by 5 bases and J by 9 bases, with 14 bases between. The CDR3 region is CAISPPRQGEQFF. CDR3 bases: TGTGCCATCAGTCCCCCCCGTCAGGGTGAGCAGTTCTTC.

A note on this clone: At one end, the junction sequence differs from germline, possibly due to a read error. The chain employs TRBV2 and TRBJ1-4; D not resolved. CDR1 SNHLY and CDR2 FYNNEI come from the germline V gene. CDR3 size: 14 residues. This CDR3 is CASMRAVNNEELFF. The CDR3 DNA reads as TGTGCCAGCATGAGGGCAGTGAATAATGAAGAACTGTTTTTT. Full variable domain (remainder filled in from reference TRBV2 and TRBJ1-4): EPEVTQTPSHQVTQMGQEVILRCVPISNHLYFYWYRQILGQKVEFLVSFYNNEISEKSEIFDDQFSVERPDGSNFTLKIRSTKLEDSAMYFCASMRAVNNEELFFGSGTQLSVL.

V is TRBV27 and J is TRBJ2-2; D not resolved. The V and J ends lost 6 bases and 0 bases respectively, with 8 bases between them. Germline V gene lookup returns CDR1 MNHEY and CDR2 SMNVEV (reference sequence). The CDR3 has 14 amino acids. The CDR3 DNA reads as TGTGCCAGCAGCCGTAGCCCGAACACCGGGGAGCTGTTTTTT. This encodes CASSRSPNTGELFF.

This clone was observed a handful of times. This rearrangement joins TRBV6-6 to TRBJ2-7, with 10 bases identical to TRBD2. Losses at the gene ends were 0 bases for V and 3 bases for J; bases not matched to a gene: 5. This CDR3 contains 16 residues. The germline gives CDR1 MNHNY, CDR2 SVGAGI (reference sequence). CDR3 in amino acids: CASSYSSGRAGYEQYF. The CDR3 bases are TGTGCCAGCAGTTACTCGAGCGGGAGGGCCGGCTACGAGCAGTACTTC.